This T cell receptor beta chain originates from a study of T cell responses to AZD1222 COVID-19 vaccine. Study information: Investigators merged groups given second doses at roughly 4 or roughly 12 weeks. Study-wide findings and caveats: Donors skewed white British and female; clonal diversity was possibly underestimated.

Repertoires were generated with immunoSEQ multiplex PCR, while TCRdb's copy carries only in-frame clones and drops some. The sample carries around 110,000 clones, around 90% recorded once. CDR3 size: 15 residues. The V gene's germline CDR1 is LGHDT and CDR2 YNNKEL (reference sequence). Deletions cut 0 bases from V and 0 bases from J, with 9 bases between. Regarding this clone: Its antigen is not known.

V and J are TRBV3-1 (or the pseudogene TRBV3-2) and TRBJ2-7; D remains ambiguous. This sequence was found in an adult in good health. The sample consisted of peripheral blood, taken on day 0 of AZD1222 vaccination. The CDR3 DNA reads TGTGCCAGCAGCCAAGATGAAGTGAACTCCTACGAGCAGTACTTC. Translating it yields CASSQDEVNSYEQYF.